Shown below are 5 T cell receptor beta chains from a single sample sequenced in a study of CD4 and CD8 cells across lung adenocarcinoma regions (dated by TCRdb to 2016 to 2019). The method behind the library was PCR. These reads were obtained on a HiSeq X Ten. TCRdb reworked the public reads: Q25 trimming with fastp, MiXCR clone assembly, productive beta chains retained. Rows are unified per CDR3 protein, each entry keeping the most common DNA and genes. Here the sample has roughly 19,000 distinct CDR3 sequences; around 53% occur a single time. The top ten hold 55% of the sample. Sequenced material: CD8+ T cells from the center of a lung tumor. In the paper's terms, the cell subset or site label means: tumor center region. The receptors derive from a female donor with lung adenocarcinoma. The CD4 and CD8 labels of this study may be unreliable.

This clonotype was counted many times. This sequence joins TRBV7-2 and TRBJ2-5; perhaps TRBD1 as D (6 bases). CDR1 is SGHTA, CDR2 FQGNSA, per germline. This CDR3 has 16 amino acids. V gave up 0 bases and J gave up 2 bases, with 13 bases separating them. DNA of the CDR3: TGTGCCAGCAGCTTAGCATGGACAGCCCTTCAAGAGACCCAGTACTTC. Translating it yields CASSLAWTALQETQYF.

This clonotype was counted ten times or more. Just one base apart from a much larger clone, this may be a read error. The V and J genes are TRBV6-1 and TRBJ2-4, with TRBD2 matching 8 bases. The J call is uncertain, as TRBJ2-7 better fits the DNA end. Germline CDR1 MNHNS, CDR2 SASEGT. This CDR3 contains 14 residues. This CDR3 is CASSRAGAVLEQYF. The CDR3 bases are TGTGCCAGCAGTCGAGCGGGGGCCGTTCTCGAGCAGTACTTC.

This clonotype was detected many times. The CDR3: CASSQAAGGRTDTQYF. The CDR3, as DNA: TGTGCCAGCAGTCAGGCCGCAGGGGGCAGGACAGATACGCAGTATTTT. The V call is TRBV6-1, the J call TRBJ2-3; 8 positions agree with TRBD1. Trimming cost V 5 bases and J 3 bases; bases outside gene matches: 10. Germline CDR1 reads MNHNS; CDR2 reads SASEGT. The CDR3 covers 16 residues.

Remarks on this clonotype: A much more abundant neighbour one base away suggests this may be a read error. This chain uses TRBV27 with TRBJ2-1; possible D gene TRBD2, 6 bases. From germline, CDR1 is MNHEY and CDR2 SMNVEV (reference sequence). The CDR3 runs to 16 residues. This CDR3 is CANSRGLTNSYNEQFF. The CDR3 nucleotides read TGTGCCAACAGTAGGGGACTTACGAACTCCTACAATGAGCAGTTCTTC.

The J gene is TRBJ1-4, the V gene TRBV27, with 7 nucleotides matching TRBD1. This CDR3 comprises 13 residues. With V trimmed by 7 bases and J by 3 bases, 2 bases remained unmatched. In germline, CDR1 is MNHEY, CDR2 SMNVEV (reference sequence). The CDR3, as DNA: TGTGCCAGCAAGGGGGCAGCTAATGAAAAACTGTTTTTT. Encoded protein: CASKGAANEKLFF.